The 2 T cell receptor beta chains below all came from one sample that was sequenced in a study of cytomegalovirus exposure and HLA in healthy donors. Researchers ran the PCR with 60 Vbeta and 13 Jbeta primers. Produced via immunoSEQ multiplex PCR; TCRdb's table is partial and in-frame only. The sample includes 85,000 to 130,000 clones, 60% to 80% of them seen just once. Specimen: PBMCs. These receptor sequences come from a man aged 55-75 years in good health and CMV-seropositive.

The chain has TRBV18 and TRBJ2-1; TRBD2 matches 12 bases. V shed 3 bases, J shed 7 bases, and the junction held 7 bases outside the gene matches. The CDR3 totals 16 residues. Germline-derived CDR1 and CDR2 are KGHSH and LQKENI. The CDR3 DNA reads as TGTGCCAGCTCACCCCTAGCGGGGGGGCCGGGTAATGAGCAGTTCTTC. Its translation: CASSPLAGGPGNEQFF.

The rearrangement joins TRBV19 to TRBJ2-1; D is undetermined. CDR1 is LNHDA, CDR2 SQIVND, per germline (reference sequence). V was pared by 5 bases and J by 8 bases, with 19 bases between. The CDR3 runs 15 residues. CDR3 amino acids: CASSGQVTLLDEQFF. In DNA form, the CDR3 reads TGTGCCAGTAGTGGTCAGGTTACCCTTTTGGATGAGCAGTTCTTC. Filled out from reference TRBV19 and TRBJ2-1, the complete variable domain reads DGGITQSPKYLFRKEGQNVTLSCEQNLNHDAMYWYRQDPGQGLRLIYYSQIVNDFQKGDIAEGYSVSREKKESFPLTVTSAQKNPTAFYLCASSGQVTLLDEQFFGPGTRLTVL.